Detailed here is one TCR beta chain. What it recognizes is unknown. One junction end does not reproduce the germline sequence, and a read error may be involved. This entry is derived from a study of CD8+ T cells in alopecia areata. At the level of the study: Treated patients received oral tofacitinib, 5 to 10 mg twice daily.

Treatment indicated: oral pan-JAK inhibitor, 5-10 mg twice daily. General study results and limits: Tofacitinib delivered significant drops in scalp clonality and in expanded CD8+ clones among the top 100.

The germline V gene encodes CDR1 MNHEY and CDR2 SMNVEV (reference sequence). The CDR3 is made up of 14 amino acids. Investigators isolated RNA and reverse transcribed it into cDNA to act as the sequencing template. Profiled with immunoSEQ multiplex PCR; TCRdb holds only in-frame clones, not every one. The sample records 200,000 to 250,000 clones, roughly 64% being singletons. V usage is TRBV27 and J usage is TRBJ2-6; TRBD2 agrees at 7 bases. The specimen was CD4+ T cells sorted from blood, collected at week 4, from a patient treated with tofacitinib. The sequence came from a human donor with alopecia areata. In DNA, the CDR3 is TGTGCCAGCAGTTTATGGGGAGGGGCCAACGTCCCGACTTTC. Its translation is CASSLWGGANVPTF. The full variable domain, rest sourced from reference TRBV27 and TRBJ2-6, is EAQVTQNPRYLITVTGKKLTVTCSQNMNHEYMSWYRQDPGLGLRQIYYSMNVEVTDKGDVPEGYKVSRKEKRNFPLILESPSPNQTSLYFCASSLWGGANVPTFGAGSRLTVL.